Shown below are 20 T cell receptor beta chains from a single sample sequenced in a study of blood T cell repertoires in COVID-19. Repertoires were generated with immunoSEQ multiplex PCR, while TCRdb's copy carries only in-frame clones and drops some. The repertoire holds approximately 260,000 clones, with about 85% as singletons. Sequencing input: PBMCs or T cells enriched from blood (not recorded which). The receptors stem from a woman between 50 and 59 years old who had been exposed to COVID-19.

The rearrangement links TRBV25-1 to TRBJ2-7; 9 nucleotides line up with TRBD2. CDR1 and CDR2 (germline): MGHDK, SYGVNS. Germline trimming cut 9 bases from V and 2 bases from J; bases unmatched to any gene: 8. This CDR3 contains 14 residues. The CDR3 DNA sequence: TGTGCCAGGGCGGGAGGGGTGCCTACCTACGAGCAGTACTTC. It specifies CARAGGVPTYEQYF.

This clone is a singleton in its sample. The chain combines TRBV11-2 with TRBJ1-2; TRBD1 might be the D (5 bases). Germline V lookup: CDR1 SGHAT, CDR2 FQNNGV. Trimming pared 3 bases from V and 8 bases from J, leaving 13 bases between. The CDR3 runs to 13 residues. Here the CDR3 reads CASSLGTSMGYTF. The DNA for the CDR3 is TGTGCCAGCAGCTTGGGGACTTCGATGGGCTACACCTTC. The whole variable domain, filled in from reference TRBV11-2 and TRBJ1-2, reads EAGVAQSPRYKIIEKRQSVAFWCNPISGHATLYWYQQILGQGPKLLIQFQNNGVVDDSQLPKDRFSAERLKGVDSTLKIQPAKLEDSAVYLCASSLGTSMGYTFGSGTRLTVV.

The table lists this clone with a count of one. The V gene is TRBV6-5, the J gene TRBJ1-1; the match to TRBD1 covers 8 bases. CDR3 length: 14 residues. The J segment lost 8 bases and the V segment lost 0 bases, leaving 5 bases of the junction unmatched. Germline CDR1 and CDR2: MNHEY and SVGAGI. CDR3 in amino acids: CASSYSDRDGEAFF. CDR3 coding DNA: TGTGCCAGCAGTTACTCGGACAGGGATGGAGAAGCTTTCTTT.

This clone was counted once. V is TRBV11-2 and J is TRBJ1-6; TRBD1 aligns across 10 bases. V dropped 5 bases and J dropped 6; count of bases not matched to a gene: 16. The germline CDR1 and CDR2 sequences are SGHAT and FQNNGV. The CDR3 sequence is 19 residues long. CDR3 nucleotides: TGTGCCAGCAGCCCAAAGACAGGGGGCTTAGTAGGCGGTAATTCACCCCTCCACTTT. Protein: CASSPKTGGLVGGNSPLHF.

The genes are TRBV11-2 and TRBJ2-7, with TRBD1 matching over 10 bases. The germline CDR1 and CDR2 sequences are SGHAT and FQNNGV. The trim removed 1 base at V and 5 bases at J, leaving 14 bases unmatched. This CDR3 contains 18 residues. CDR3 region: CASSLVFAGGQGVHEQYF. The CDR3 DNA follows: TGTGCCAGCAGCTTAGTCTTTGCCGGAGGACAGGGGGTCCACGAGCAGTACTTC. The full variable domain, in which reference TRBV11-2 and TRBJ2-7 provide the parts outside the CDR3, is EAGVAQSPRYKIIEKRQSVAFWCNPISGHATLYWYQQILGQGPKLLIQFQNNGVVDDSQLPKDRFSAERLKGVDSTLKIQPAKLEDSAVYLCASSLVFAGGQGVHEQYFGPGTRLTVT.

The V and J genes are TRBV12-5 and TRBJ2-3, with 8 positions matching TRBD1. V was clipped by 3 bases and J by 1 base; unmatched bases: 9. The germline gives CDR1 LGHNT, CDR2 FRNRAP. This CDR3 has 17 residues. Here the CDR3 reads CASGFPLTGAGTDTQYF. The CDR3 DNA reads as TGTGCTAGTGGTTTCCCTCTGACAGGGGCCGGCACAGATACGCAGTATTTT.

The rearrangement links TRBV6-5 to TRBJ1-2; D is possibly TRBD1 (5 bases). There are 14 residues in the CDR3. The germline V and J ends were trimmed by 6 bases and 3 bases, with 14 bases remaining between them. Germline V gives CDR1 MNHEY, CDR2 SVGAGI. CDR3 in amino acids: CASRKAGSDYGYTF. CDR3 nucleotide sequence: TGTGCCAGCAGGAAGGCAGGGTCGGACTATGGCTACACCTTC.

V is TRBV19 and J is TRBJ1-4, with TRBD1 identical over 7 bases. Germline V lookup: CDR1 LNHDA, CDR2 SQIVND (reference sequence). Trimming cost V 7 bases and J 7 bases; bases outside gene matches: 15. CDR3 length: 16 residues. In DNA, the CDR3 is TGTGCCAGTACCCCCCCCGGGGCGGACAGGCGTGAAAAACTGTTTTTT. Its protein is CASTPPGADRREKLFF.

The chain carries TRBV6-2 or TRBV6-3 and TRBJ1-1; D remains ambiguous. The CDR3 extends over 14 amino acids. V dropped 2 bases and J dropped 1 base, with 8 bases sitting between them. Germline CDR1 and CDR2: MNHEY and SVGEGT. CDR3 residues: CASSYNNKNTEAFF. Here the CDR3 DNA reads TGTGCCAGCAGTTACAACAATAAGAACACTGAAGCTTTCTTT.

The chain has TRBV18 and TRBJ1-1, with TRBD1 as a possible D gene (6 bases). The CDR3 has 17 residues. Germline V gives CDR1 KGHSH, CDR2 LQKENI. V lost 6 bases and J lost 1, with 21 bases in between. CDR3 coding DNA: TGTGCCAGCTCCCAAAACAGGGCTGGTAGGCCGAACACTGAAGCTTTCTTT. Its protein is CASSQNRAGRPNTEAFF.

The chain combines TRBV4-1 with TRBJ2-1; 9 nucleotides align to TRBD1. Germline lookup yields CDR1 MGHRA and CDR2 YSYEKL. CDR3 size: 15 residues. Trimming took 4 bases from V and 8 from J; bases not matched to a gene: 9. This chain's CDR3 is CASSPTGTGTYEQFF. The CDR3 DNA is TGCGCCAGCAGCCCGACCGGGACAGGGACCTATGAGCAGTTCTTC.

This chain uses TRBV10-2 with TRBJ1-1, with 12 bases matching TRBD1. Germline trimming cut 6 bases from V and 4 bases from J; bases unmatched to any gene: 9. CDR1 is WSHSY, CDR2 SAAADI, per germline. This CDR3 spans 16 amino acids. CDR3 nucleotide sequence: TGCGCCAGCAGCCCCGGGACAGGGGGCGCGGGCACTGAAGCTTTCTTT. It specifies CASSPGTGGAGTEAFF.

The chain joins TRBV28 to TRBJ1-2, with 7 bases identical to TRBD1. The CDR3 runs 14 residues. Germline loops: CDR1 MDHEN, CDR2 SYDVKM. The V segment lost 10 bases and the J segment 4 bases; nucleotides outside the gene matches: 12. In DNA form, the CDR3 reads TGTGCCATAACAGGGGCAGGGCCTCTCTATGGCTACACCTTC. This gives the protein CAITGAGPLYGYTF.

The genes are TRBV24-1 and TRBJ2-2; D gene unclear. CDR3 size: 13 residues. Germline CDR1 reads KGHDR; CDR2 reads SFDVKD. The V and J ends lost 5 bases and 8 bases respectively, with 11 bases between them. The CDR3 sequence is CATSASSRGELFF. The CDR3 region has the DNA TGTGCCACCAGTGCCTCCTCCCGGGGGGAGCTGTTTTTT.

The genes are TRBV6-2 or TRBV6-3 and TRBJ1-2; D is perhaps TRBD1 (6 bases). Germline V CDR1 and CDR2: MNHEY, SVGEGT. V was cut by 5 bases and J by 0 bases, with 16 bases left in between. CDR3 size: 16 residues. Here the CDR3 reads CASSTHPGQANYGYTF. In nucleotides, the CDR3 is TGTGCCAGCAGTACACATCCGGGACAAGCTAACTATGGCTACACCTTC.

There are a few counts of this clone. The chain has TRBV7-2 and TRBJ1-3; D unresolved. From germline, CDR1 is SGHTA and CDR2 FQGNSA. Deletions cut 1 base from V and 8 bases from J, with 12 bases between. The CDR3 spans 14 residues. CDR3 protein: CASSLVVQKDTIYF. The DNA of the CDR3 is TGTGCCAGCAGCTTAGTAGTACAGAAGGACACCATATATTTT.

The chain employs TRBV27 and TRBJ2-7; 9 nucleotides align to TRBD1. Germline V gene data show CDR1 as MNHEY and CDR2 as SMNVEV (reference sequence). The CDR3 consists of 15 residues. The trim removed 5 bases at V and 1 base at J, leaving 6 bases unmatched. The CDR3 is CASSPPGQGSYEQYF. CDR3 nucleotides: TGTGCCAGCAGTCCCCCGGGACAGGGTTCCTACGAGCAGTACTTC.

This sequence joins TRBV6-5 and TRBJ1-4; 8 nucleotides match TRBD1. CDR3 length: 14 amino acids. CDR1 MNHEY and CDR2 SVGAGI come from the germline V gene. The J segment lost 4 bases and the V segment lost 2 bases, leaving 0 bases of the junction unmatched. CDR3 DNA sequence: TGTGCCAGCAGTTACACAGGGGGTAATGAAAAACTGTTTTTT. Translation: CASSYTGGNEKLFF.

This clone showed up just a few times. CDR3 protein: CASSESGPNSPLHF. CDR3 in DNA: TGCGCCAGCAGTGAGTCGGGCCCCAATTCACCCCTCCACTTT. V and J are TRBV10-1 and TRBJ1-6, with D unclear. CDR3 length equals 14 residues. In germline, CDR1 is WNHNN, CDR2 SYGVQD (reference sequence). Trimming shortened V by 0 bases and J by 7 bases, and 7 bases separated the two germline ends.

The chain links TRBV6-2 or TRBV6-3 to TRBJ2-4, with a weak D call TRBD1 (6 bases). CDR3 length: 13 amino acids. CDR1 MNHEY and CDR2 SVGEGT come from the germline V gene. V lost 6 bases to trimming and J lost 9 bases, with 15 bases between them. CDR3 DNA sequence: TGTGCCAGCAGCCTAGCACAGGGCGCCATTCAGTACTTC. This sequence encodes CASSLAQGAIQYF.